This TCR beta chain was recovered during a study of CD8 T cells in Susac syndrome. V shed 4 bases and J shed 7 bases, with 7 bases lying between them. CDR3 size: 11 residues. After extraction with the RNeasy kit, about 0.45 to 1 ug of the RNA was reverse transcribed using random hexamers. Across 54 Vbeta and 13 Jbeta, immunoSEQ multiplex PCR amplified TCR beta CDR3. TCRdb re-called the immunoSEQ multiplex PCR reads through MiXCR, storing one row per CDR3 protein. Seen here are around 190,000 distinct CDR3 sequences, roughly 95% observed once, and the top ten hold approximately 0.094%. CD8+ and CD4+ T cells taken from blood had their TCR beta sequenced.

This chain joins TRBV12-3 or TRBV12-4 and TRBJ1-2; no definite D call. This TCR derives from a human donor in good health. The sequenced sample consisted of CD4+ T cells from PBMCs. CDR3 loop: CASSYLSGYTF. DNA for the CDR3: TGTGCCAGCAGTTATTTGTCTGGCTACACCTTC.